Below, 27 T cell receptor beta chains from the same sample are listed, as sequenced in a study of early T cells in non-severe SARS-CoV-2 infection. TCRdb re-derived calls from the 5' RACE reads in MiXCR, one entry per CDR3 protein. The top ten hold around 5% of the sample, which has 75,000 to 95,000 distinct CDR3 sequences, 16% seen once. The input for sequencing was whole blood, taken at baseline. The receptor source for this set is an adult who was a healthcare worker with PCR-confirmed SARS-CoV-2 infection or an uninfected control (not recorded which).

The chain joins TRBV28 to TRBJ2-1, with TRBD1 matching 8 bases. The CDR3 loop spans 12 amino acids. V was pared by 4 bases and J by 8 bases, with 1 base of the junction left unmatched. Germline CDR1 reads MDHEN; CDR2 reads SYDVKM. The CDR3 sequence is CASSSGGDEQFF. The CDR3 coding sequence is TGTGCCAGCAGTTCAGGGGGCGATGAGCAGTTCTTC. The complete variable domain, with remaining parts taken from reference TRBV28 and TRBJ2-1, reads DVKVTQSSRYLVKRTGEKVFLECVQDMDHENMFWYRQDPGLGLRLIYFSYDVKMKEKGDIPEGYSVSREKKERFSLILESASTNQTSMYLCASSSGGDEQFFGPGTRLTVL.

The rearrangement joins TRBV5-1 to TRBJ1-1; perhaps TRBD1 as D (5 bases). The CDR3 covers 13 residues. The V end was cut by 2 bases, the J end by 4 bases, with 9 bases between. Germline loops: CDR1 SGHRS, CDR2 YFSETQ. The CDR3 DNA sequence: TGCGCCAGCAGCTTCGCTGGGGCCACTGAAGCTTTCTTT. The encoded protein is CASSFAGATEAFF.

This clonotype was detected a few times. The rearrangement links TRBV5-1 to TRBJ1-1; D unresolved. CDR1 is SGHRS, CDR2 YFSETQ, per germline. This CDR3 is built from 14 residues. The ends were cut back, 0 bases at V and 0 bases at J, with 6 bases in the middle. The CDR3 sequence is CASSLDSVNTEAFF. CDR3 nucleotide sequence: TGCGCCAGCAGCTTGGATTCGGTGAACACTGAAGCTTTCTTT.

In this sample, this clonotype turned up a few times. In DNA form, the CDR3 reads TGTGCCAGCAGAACGAATAGCGGGAGGGCCGGGGAGCTGTTTTTT. Encoded protein: CASRTNSGRAGELFF. The gene calls are TRBV28 and TRBJ2-2; TRBD2 matches at 11 bases. This CDR3 spans 15 amino acids. Germline assignment: CDR1 MDHEN and CDR2 SYDVKM. The trim removed 6 bases at V and 6 bases at J, leaving 6 bases unmatched.

The sample holds many counts of this clonotype. This chain links TRBV5-1 with TRBJ2-1; D remains ambiguous. V lost 0 bases and J lost 0, with 7 bases in between. Germline values: CDR1 SGHRS, CDR2 YFSETQ. CDR3 size: 15 residues. The CDR3 DNA is TGCGCCAGCAGCTTGGGAATAAGCTCCTACAATGAGCAGTTCTTC. Its protein is CASSLGISSYNEQFF.

This chain joins TRBV20-1 and TRBJ2-7; TRBD1 aligns across 8 bases. The CDR3 contains 14 residues. V lost 4 bases to trimming and J lost 0 bases; unmatched junction nucleotides: 5. The germline CDR1 and CDR2 sequences are DFQATT and SNEGSKA (reference sequence). As DNA, the CDR3 is TGCAGTGCTAAACGAACAGGGGGCTCCTACGAGCAGTACTTC. This gives the protein CSAKRTGGSYEQYF.

This rearrangement joins TRBV10-3 to TRBJ2-1, with unresolved D. The CDR3 contains 15 residues. Trimming stripped 2 bases from V and 0 bases from J, with 8 bases between. Germline assignment: CDR1 ENHRY and CDR2 SYGVKD. The CDR3 nucleotides are TGTGCCATCAGTGAGGTGGACCCCTCCTACAATGAGCAGTTCTTC. It yields the protein CAISEVDPSYNEQFF.

V usage is TRBV12-3 or TRBV12-4 and J usage is TRBJ2-6; no firm D call. This CDR3 contains 14 residues. The V and J ends lost 1 base and 2 bases respectively, with 3 bases between them. The CDR3 region is CASSLVAGANVLTF. In DNA form, the CDR3 reads TGTGCCAGCAGTTTAGTGGCTGGGGCCAACGTCCTGACTTTC.

V and J are TRBV2 and TRBJ2-2, with D possibly matching TRBD1 (6 bases). Germline V gene lookup returns CDR1 SNHLY and CDR2 FYNNEI. V was trimmed by 6 bases and J by 5 bases, leaving 16 bases between them. This CDR3 is built from 15 residues. The CDR3 DNA is TGTGCCAGCAGAGGAGTGCAGGGGTTGACCGGGGAGCTGTTTTTT. Its protein product is CASRGVQGLTGELFF.

J is TRBJ2-7 and V is TRBV5-6, with a possible D match to TRBD2 (5 bases). V was shortened by 3 bases and J by 4 bases, with 17 bases between the two germline ends. The CDR3 is made up of 15 amino acids. In germline, CDR1 is SGHDT, CDR2 YYEEEE. CDR3: CASSSGKTLRYEQYF. The CDR3 DNA is TGTGCCAGCAGCTCCGGGAAGACATTGAGATACGAGCAGTACTTC.

This clonotype was seen a handful of times. V gene TRBV12-3 or TRBV12-4 combines with J gene TRBJ2-5, with D unclear. With 7 bases removed from V and 2 bases from J, the gap between germline ends came to 23 bases. The CDR3 sequence is 17 residues long. CDR3 protein: CASMMVGETSQQETQYF. The CDR3 region has the DNA TGTGCCAGCATGATGGTCGGCGAAACCAGTCAACAAGAGACCCAGTACTTC.

The chain has TRBV5-1 and TRBJ2-7; the match to TRBD2 covers 13 bases. CDR1 SGHRS and CDR2 YFSETQ come from the germline V gene. CDR3 length: 15 residues. V was clipped by 5 bases and J by 11 bases; unmatched bases: 13. The CDR3 here is CASSFAEGLAGAEYF. As DNA, the CDR3 is TGCGCCAGCAGTTTTGCCGAAGGACTAGCGGGAGCTGAGTACTTC.

V and J are TRBV20-1 and TRBJ1-1, with D tentatively TRBD1 (6 bases). The ends were cut back, 3 bases at V and 1 base at J, with 15 bases in the middle. Germline V gene lookup returns CDR1 DFQATT and CDR2 SNEGSKA (reference sequence). The length of the CDR3 is 15 residues. CDR3 amino acids: CSARPRAGQNTEAFF. CDR3 bases: TGCAGTGCTAGGCCCAGGGCGGGACAGAACACTGAAGCTTTCTTT.

This clonotype showed up many times. This chain connects TRBV18 to TRBJ1-1; weak D call: TRBD1 (6 bases). The V gene lost 4 bases and the J gene lost 10 bases, with 16 bases spanning the gap. The CDR3 runs 13 residues. CDR1 is KGHSH and CDR2 is LQKENI in the germline V gene. This CDR3 reads CASSLTGSEGAFF. The CDR3 coding sequence is TGTGCCAGCTCACTTACAGGGTCCGAAGGAGCTTTCTTT. Complete variable domain (other parts from reference TRBV18 and TRBJ1-1): NAGVMQNPRHLVRRRGQEARLRCSPMKGHSHVYWYRQLPEEGLKFMVYLQKENIIDESGMPKERFSAEFPKEGPSILRIQQVVRGDSAAYFCASSLTGSEGAFFGQGTRLTVV.

The chain links TRBV24-1 to TRBJ2-1; D gene uncertain. The CDR3 has 13 residues. The germline gives CDR1 KGHDR, CDR2 SFDVKD. V gave up 1 base and J gave up 9 bases, with 9 bases separating them. CDR3 sequence: CATSDFPFGEQFF. The DNA for the CDR3 is TGTGCCACCAGTGATTTCCCCTTCGGTGAGCAGTTCTTC.

This chain connects TRBV18 to TRBJ1-3; TRBD1 agrees at 9 bases. V lost 4 bases, J lost 8 bases, and 6 bases stayed unmatched. The CDR3 spans 14 residues. Germline V gives CDR1 KGHSH, CDR2 LQKENI. The CDR3 protein is CASSRTGAGDTIYF. The CDR3 bases are TGTGCCAGCTCACGGACAGGGGCCGGGGACACCATATATTTT.

This clonotype was counted a few times. The chain uses TRBV3-1 and TRBJ2-4, with D hard to call. The CDR3 consists of 15 residues. Germline CDR1 reads LGHDT; CDR2 reads YNNKEL (reference sequence). Trimming removed 1 base at V and 0 bases at J, with 7 bases between. Written as DNA, the CDR3 is TGTGCCAGCAGCCAAGCGGCCTTAGCCAAAAACATTCAGTACTTC. It encodes CASSQAALAKNIQYF.

This clonotype was counted between two and nine times. The chain recombines TRBV28 with TRBJ2-5; D is possibly TRBD1 or TRBD2 (5 bases each). Germline V gene sequence: CDR1 MDHEN, CDR2 SYDVKM. V lost 2 bases to trimming and J lost 4 bases, with 11 bases between them. The CDR3 contains 14 residues. CDR3 nucleotide sequence: TGTGCCAGCAGTTTAGGTCGGGGCGCAGAGACCCAGTACTTC. It is translated as CASSLGRGAETQYF.

The V call is TRBV7-9, the J call TRBJ2-7; D is undetermined. The CDR3 has 12 residues. Trimming removed 8 bases from V and 4 bases from J, with 12 bases in between. Germline V gene sequence: CDR1 SEHNR, CDR2 FQNEAQ (reference sequence). The CDR3 reads CASGTDPYEQYF. DNA of the CDR3: TGTGCCAGCGGTACGGACCCTTACGAGCAGTACTTC.

CDR3 sequence (DNA): TGCAGTGCCCCCCGGGAGGAACTGAACACTGAAGCTTTCTTT. It codes for CSAPREELNTEAFF. The chain combines TRBV20-1 with TRBJ1-1, with D uncertain. Germline V gene lookup returns CDR1 DFQATT and CDR2 SNEGSKA (reference sequence). The CDR3 is 14 residues long. V was cut by 6 bases and J by 0 bases, with 14 bases left in between.

This clonotype was picked up a small number of times. J is TRBJ2-2 and V is TRBV12-3 or TRBV12-4; 9 bases line up with TRBD2. Losses at the gene ends were 6 bases for V and 9 bases for J; bases not matched to a gene: 8. This CDR3 is built from 14 residues. The CDR3 coding sequence is TGTGCCAGCAGGCCGACTAGCGGTAGCCGGGAGCTGTTTTTT. It encodes CASRPTSGSRELFF.

The gene calls are TRBV6-2 or TRBV6-3 and TRBJ2-5, with 7 bases that match TRBD2. V shed 4 bases and J 6 bases; nucleotides not matched to a gene: 2. There are 12 residues in the CDR3. Germline V lookup: CDR1 MNHEY, CDR2 SVGEGT. Written as DNA, the CDR3 is TGTGCCAGCAGTTCCGGGAGGAAGACCCAGTACTTC. Translating it yields CASSSGRKTQYF.

This clonotype was seen more than once but under ten times. This chain joins TRBV7-7 and TRBJ2-5; 12 positions agree with TRBD2. The CDR3 totals 17 residues. V gave up 1 base and J gave up 6 bases; unmatched junction bases: 9. Germline values: CDR1 SSHAT, CDR2 FNYEAQ (reference sequence). The CDR3 here is CASSLGGLAGNWQTQYF. DNA for the CDR3: TGTGCCAGCAGCTTAGGAGGACTAGCGGGGAATTGGCAGACCCAGTACTTC.

There are a few counts of this clonotype. The CDR3 sequence is CASSAGGTDTQYF. DNA of the CDR3: TGTGCCAGCAGTGCAGGGGGCACAGATACGCAGTATTTT. The chain links TRBV6-4 to TRBJ2-3; a possible D gene is TRBD1 (6 bases). Germline-derived CDR1 and CDR2 are MRHNA and SNTAGT. The V end was cut by 4 bases, the J end by 1 base, with 6 bases between. The CDR3 is made up of 13 amino acids.

The chain couples TRBV5-1 to TRBJ1-1; 7 positions agree with TRBD1. The CDR3 covers 17 residues. Germline loops: CDR1 SGHRS, CDR2 YFSETQ. V lost 0 bases and J lost 4; bases outside the gene matches: 12. CDR3 loop: CASSLAGLLAGGTEAFF. The CDR3 DNA follows: TGCGCCAGCAGCTTGGCCGGGCTATTAGCAGGGGGCACTGAAGCTTTCTTT.

The V gene is TRBV3-1, the J gene TRBJ2-3, with 9 bases that match TRBD2. This CDR3 is built from 13 residues. J gave up 4 bases and V 8 bases, and 4 bases lay outside the gene matches. Germline CDR1 LGHDT, CDR2 YNNKEL (reference sequence). CDR3 loop: CASQAGGPDTQYF. The CDR3 coding sequence is TGTGCCAGCCAAGCGGGAGGTCCAGATACGCAGTATTTT.

CDR3 protein: CASSQVGGTATYEQYF. The DNA of the CDR3 is TGTGCCAGCAGCCAAGTTGGCGGGACAGCGACCTACGAGCAGTACTTC. The chain combines TRBV3-1 with TRBJ2-7, with D possibly TRBD1 on 7 matching bases. The CDR3 totals 16 residues. From germline, CDR1 is LGHDT and CDR2 YNNKEL (reference sequence). V was pared by 1 base and J by 2 bases, with 15 bases between.